Described below is a single T cell receptor beta chain sequence and its context. The data originate from a study of control samples from healthy donors and cancer patients. Repertoires were generated with immunoSEQ multiplex PCR, while TCRdb's copy carries only in-frame clones and drops some. This sample has about 82,000 clones, with more than 75% found just once. CDR1 is LNHDA, CDR2 SQIVND, per germline (reference sequence). After removal of 7 bases from V and 0 bases from J, the junction contained 4 bases not matched to a gene. The CDR3 has 14 residues. Sequencing was carried out using blood. V usage is TRBV19 and J usage is TRBJ1-1, with 8 bases identical to TRBD1. The sequence was collected from a man aged 50-60 years in good health. CDR3 coding DNA: TGTGCCAGTAACCAGGGGGCGATGAACACTGAAGCTTTCTTT. Translated: CASNQGAMNTEAFF. Variable domain in full (rest from reference TRBV19 and TRBJ1-1): DGGITQSPKYLFRKEGQNVTLSCEQNLNHDAMYWYRQDPGQGLRLIYYSQIVNDFQKGDIAEGYSVSREKKESFPLTVTSAQKNPTAFYLCASNQGAMNTEAFFGQGTRLTVV.